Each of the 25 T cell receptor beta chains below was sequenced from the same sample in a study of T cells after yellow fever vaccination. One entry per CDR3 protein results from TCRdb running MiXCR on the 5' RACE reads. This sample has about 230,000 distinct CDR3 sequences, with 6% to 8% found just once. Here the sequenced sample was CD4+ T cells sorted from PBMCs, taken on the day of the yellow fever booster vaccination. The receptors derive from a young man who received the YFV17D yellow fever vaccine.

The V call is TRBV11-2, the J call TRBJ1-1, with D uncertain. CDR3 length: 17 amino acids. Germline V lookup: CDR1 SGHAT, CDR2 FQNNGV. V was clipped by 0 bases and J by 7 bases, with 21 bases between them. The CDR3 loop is CASSLEGRRTFAVEAFF. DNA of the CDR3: TGTGCCAGCAGCTTAGAAGGAAGGCGGACCTTTGCAGTTGAAGCTTTCTTT.

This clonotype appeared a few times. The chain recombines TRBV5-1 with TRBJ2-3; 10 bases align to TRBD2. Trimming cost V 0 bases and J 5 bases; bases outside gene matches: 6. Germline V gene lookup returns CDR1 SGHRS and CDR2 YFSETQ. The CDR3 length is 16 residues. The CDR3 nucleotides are TGCGCCAGCAGCTTGGTGTCTAGCGGGAGAAGAGATACGCAGTATTTT. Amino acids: CASSLVSSGRRDTQYF.

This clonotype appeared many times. CDR3 bases: TGTGCCAGCACCCCCACGGGGCAGTTTGGCGAGACCCAGTACTTC. It codes for CASTPTGQFGETQYF. The V call is TRBV12-3 or TRBV12-4, the J call TRBJ2-5, with D perhaps assigned TRBD1 or TRBD2 (5 bases each). V was trimmed by 7 bases and J by 5 bases, leaving 20 bases between them. The CDR3 is made up of 15 amino acids.

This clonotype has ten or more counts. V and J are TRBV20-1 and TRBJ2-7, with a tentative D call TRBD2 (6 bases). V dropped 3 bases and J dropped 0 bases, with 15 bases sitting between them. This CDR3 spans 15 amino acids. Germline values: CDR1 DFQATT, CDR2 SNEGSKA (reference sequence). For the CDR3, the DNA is TGCAGTGCTAGCAAAGAGCGGGTCCCCTCCTACGAGCAGTACTTC. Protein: CSASKERVPSYEQYF.

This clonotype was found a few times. CDR3 coding DNA: TGCAGCGTTGGAGGAGGAGCCCAAGAGACCCAGTACTTC. Protein product: CSVGGGAQETQYF. The rearrangement joins TRBV29-1 to TRBJ2-5; TRBD2 might be the D (5 bases). The germline V gene encodes CDR1 SQVTM and CDR2 ANQGSEA. The V end was cut by 4 bases, the J end by 1 base, with 10 bases between. The CDR3 loop spans 13 amino acids.

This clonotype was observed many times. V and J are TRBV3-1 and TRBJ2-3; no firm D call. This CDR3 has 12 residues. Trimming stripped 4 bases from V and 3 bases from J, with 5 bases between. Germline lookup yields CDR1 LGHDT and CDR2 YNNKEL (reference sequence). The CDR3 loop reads CASSPTTDTQYF. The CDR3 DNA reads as TGTGCCAGCAGCCCCACTACAGATACGCAGTATTTT.

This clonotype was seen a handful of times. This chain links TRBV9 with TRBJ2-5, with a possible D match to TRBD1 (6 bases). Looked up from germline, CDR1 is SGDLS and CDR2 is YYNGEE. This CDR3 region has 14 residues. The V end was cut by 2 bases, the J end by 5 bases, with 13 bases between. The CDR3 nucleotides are TGTGCCAGCAGCGTCTCAGGGGTTATGGAGACCCAGTACTTC. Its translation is CASSVSGVMETQYF.

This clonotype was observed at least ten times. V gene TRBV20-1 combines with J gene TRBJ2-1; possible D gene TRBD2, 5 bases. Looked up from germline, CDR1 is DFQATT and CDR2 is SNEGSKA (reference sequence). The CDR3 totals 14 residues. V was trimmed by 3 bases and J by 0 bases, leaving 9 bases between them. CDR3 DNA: TGCAGTGCTAGCCAGAGCGGCTCCTACAATGAGCAGTTCTTC. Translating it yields CSASQSGSYNEQFF.

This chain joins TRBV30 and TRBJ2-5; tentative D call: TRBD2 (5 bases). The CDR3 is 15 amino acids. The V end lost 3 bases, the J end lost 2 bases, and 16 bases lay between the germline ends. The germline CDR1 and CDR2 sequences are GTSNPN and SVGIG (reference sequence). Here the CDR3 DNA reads TGTGCCTGGAGGGGAGACCTAGCTCTTCAAGAGACCCAGTACTTC. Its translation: CAWRGDLALQETQYF.

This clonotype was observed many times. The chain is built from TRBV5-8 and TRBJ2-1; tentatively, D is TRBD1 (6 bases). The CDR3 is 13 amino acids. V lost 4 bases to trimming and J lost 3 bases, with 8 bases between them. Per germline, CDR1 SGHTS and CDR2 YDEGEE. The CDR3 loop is CASSNRDYNEQFF. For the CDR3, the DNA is TGTGCCAGCAGCAACAGGGACTACAATGAGCAGTTCTTC.

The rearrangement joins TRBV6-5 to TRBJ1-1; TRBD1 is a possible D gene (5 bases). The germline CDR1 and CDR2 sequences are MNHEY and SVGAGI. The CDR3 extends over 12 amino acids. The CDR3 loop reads CENDSNFTEAFF. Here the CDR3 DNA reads TGTGAGAATGACAGCAACTTCACTGAAGCTTTCTTT.

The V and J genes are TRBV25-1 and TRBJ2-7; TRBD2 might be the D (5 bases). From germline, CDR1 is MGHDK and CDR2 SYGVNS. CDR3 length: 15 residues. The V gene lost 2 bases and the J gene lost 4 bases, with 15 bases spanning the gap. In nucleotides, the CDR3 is TGTGCCAGCAGTGAACCAGGCCTAGCTGAATACGAGCAGTACTTC. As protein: CASSEPGLAEYEQYF.

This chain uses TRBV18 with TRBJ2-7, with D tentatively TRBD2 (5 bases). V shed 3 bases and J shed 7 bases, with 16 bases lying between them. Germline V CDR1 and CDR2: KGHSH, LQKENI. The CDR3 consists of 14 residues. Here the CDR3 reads CASSPREPPGEQYF. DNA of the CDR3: TGTGCCAGCTCACCGAGGGAGCCCCCCGGGGAGCAGTACTTC.

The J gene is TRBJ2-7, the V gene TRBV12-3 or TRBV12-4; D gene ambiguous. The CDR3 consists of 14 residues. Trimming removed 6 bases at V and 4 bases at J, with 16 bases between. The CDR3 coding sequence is TGTGCCAGCAGGCTGGCTGGGCAGCCTTACGAGCAGTACTTC. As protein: CASRLAGQPYEQYF.

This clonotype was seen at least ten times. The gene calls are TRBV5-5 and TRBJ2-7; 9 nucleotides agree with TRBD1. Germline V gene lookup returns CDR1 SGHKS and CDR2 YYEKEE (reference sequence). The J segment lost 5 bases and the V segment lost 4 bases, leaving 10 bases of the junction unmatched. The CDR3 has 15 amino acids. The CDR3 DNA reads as TGTGCCAGCAGCACAGGGACAGGGATCCTCAACGAGCAGTACTTC. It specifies CASSTGTGILNEQYF.

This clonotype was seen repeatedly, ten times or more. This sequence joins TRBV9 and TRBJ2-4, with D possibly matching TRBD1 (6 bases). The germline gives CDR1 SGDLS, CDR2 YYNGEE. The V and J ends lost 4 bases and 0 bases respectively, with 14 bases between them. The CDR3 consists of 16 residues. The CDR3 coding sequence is TGTGCCAGCAGCACAGGACAGTCGATAGCCAAAAACATTCAGTACTTC. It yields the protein CASSTGQSIAKNIQYF.

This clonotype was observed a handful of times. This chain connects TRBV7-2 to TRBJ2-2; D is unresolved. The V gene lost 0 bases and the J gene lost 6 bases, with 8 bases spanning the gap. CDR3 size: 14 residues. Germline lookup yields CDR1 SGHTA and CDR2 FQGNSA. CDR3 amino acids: CASSLAGTSGELFF. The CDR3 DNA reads TGTGCCAGCAGCTTAGCGGGTACATCCGGGGAGCTGTTTTTT.

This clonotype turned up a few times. The DNA of the CDR3 is TGTGCCAGCAGCCGTCGACAGGGAGGGGAAAAACTGTTTTTT. Protein sequence: CASSRRQGGEKLFF. V usage is TRBV14 and J usage is TRBJ1-4; TRBD1 matches at 7 bases. The CDR3 length is 14 residues. Trimming at V came to 4 bases and at J to 8 bases, leaving 7 bases not matched to a gene. Germline lookup yields CDR1 SGHDN and CDR2 FVKESK. Based on the CDR3 plus reference TRBV14 and TRBJ1-4, the full variable domain is EAGVTQFPSHSVIEKGQTVTLRCDPISGHDNLYWYRRVMGKEIKFLLHFVKESKQDESGMPNNRFLAERTGGTYSTLKVQPAELEDSGVYFCASSRRQGGEKLFFGSGTQLSVL.

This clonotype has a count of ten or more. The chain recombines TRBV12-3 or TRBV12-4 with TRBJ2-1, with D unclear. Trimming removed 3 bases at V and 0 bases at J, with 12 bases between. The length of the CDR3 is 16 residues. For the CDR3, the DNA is TGTGCCAGCAGTTTGAGGAGACGGAACTCCTACAATGAGCAGTTCTTC. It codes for CASSLRRRNSYNEQFF.

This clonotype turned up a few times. The CDR3 here is CASITGTGTNEQYF. The CDR3, as DNA: TGTGCCAGCATCACCGGGACAGGGACGAACGAGCAGTACTTC. The chain recombines TRBV7-2 with TRBJ2-7, with 9 bases identical to TRBD1. CDR1 is SGHTA, CDR2 FQGNSA, per germline. V lost 7 bases to trimming and J lost 5 bases; unmatched junction nucleotides: 9. The CDR3 length is 14 residues.

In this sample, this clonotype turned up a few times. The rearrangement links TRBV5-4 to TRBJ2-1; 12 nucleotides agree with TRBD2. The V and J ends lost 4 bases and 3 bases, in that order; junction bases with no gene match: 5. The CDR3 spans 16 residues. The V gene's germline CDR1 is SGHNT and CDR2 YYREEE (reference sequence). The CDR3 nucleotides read TGTGCCAGCAGCGGCTGGACTAGCGGGGTCTACAATGAGCAGTTCTTC. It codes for CASSGWTSGVYNEQFF.

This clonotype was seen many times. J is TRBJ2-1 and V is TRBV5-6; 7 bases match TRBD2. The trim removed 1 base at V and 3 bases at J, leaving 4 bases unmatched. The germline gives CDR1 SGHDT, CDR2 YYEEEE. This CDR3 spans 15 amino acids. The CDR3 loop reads CASSLTSAYYNEQFF. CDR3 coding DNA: TGTGCCAGCAGCTTGACTAGCGCTTACTACAATGAGCAGTTCTTC.

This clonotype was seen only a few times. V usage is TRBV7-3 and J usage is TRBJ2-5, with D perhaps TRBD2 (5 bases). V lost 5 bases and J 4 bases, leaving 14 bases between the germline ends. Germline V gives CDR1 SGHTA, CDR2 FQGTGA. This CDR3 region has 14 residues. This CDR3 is CASSPLGSGETQYF. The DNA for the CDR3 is TGTGCCAGCAGCCCCTTGGGGAGCGGAGAGACCCAGTACTTC.

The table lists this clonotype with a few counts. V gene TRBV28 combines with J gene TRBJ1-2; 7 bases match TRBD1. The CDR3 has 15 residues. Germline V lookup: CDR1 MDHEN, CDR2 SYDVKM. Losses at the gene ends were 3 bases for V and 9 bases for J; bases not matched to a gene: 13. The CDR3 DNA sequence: TGTGCCAGCAGTTTTACCGACAGGGTAGAGGGAAGCTACACCTTC. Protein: CASSFTDRVEGSYTF.

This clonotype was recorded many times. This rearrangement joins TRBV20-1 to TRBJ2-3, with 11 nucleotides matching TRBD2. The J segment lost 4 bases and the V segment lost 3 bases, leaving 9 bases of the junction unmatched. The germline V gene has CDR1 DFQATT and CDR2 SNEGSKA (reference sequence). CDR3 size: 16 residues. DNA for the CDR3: TGCAGTGCTAGTCCGCTCCTAGCGGGAGGCCCAGATACGCAGTATTTT. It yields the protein CSASPLLAGGPDTQYF.